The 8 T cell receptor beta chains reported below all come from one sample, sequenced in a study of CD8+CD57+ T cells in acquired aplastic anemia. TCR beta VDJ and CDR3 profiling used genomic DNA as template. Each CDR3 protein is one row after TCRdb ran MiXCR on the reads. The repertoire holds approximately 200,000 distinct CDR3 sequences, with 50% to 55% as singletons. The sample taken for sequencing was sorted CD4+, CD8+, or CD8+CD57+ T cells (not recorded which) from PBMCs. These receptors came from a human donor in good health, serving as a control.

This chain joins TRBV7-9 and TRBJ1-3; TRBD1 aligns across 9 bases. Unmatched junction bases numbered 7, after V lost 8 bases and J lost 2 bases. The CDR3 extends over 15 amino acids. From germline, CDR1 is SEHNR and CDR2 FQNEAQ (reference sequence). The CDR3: CASGRGTGTGNTIYF. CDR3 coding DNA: TGTGCCAGCGGCCGAGGGACAGGGACTGGAAACACCATATATTTT.

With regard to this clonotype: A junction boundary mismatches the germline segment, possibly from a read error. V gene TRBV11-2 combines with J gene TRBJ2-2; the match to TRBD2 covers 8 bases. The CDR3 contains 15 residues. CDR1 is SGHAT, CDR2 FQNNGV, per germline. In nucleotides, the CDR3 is TGCGCCAGCAGCCCCGGGGGGGCAGGCACCGGGGAGCTGTTTTTT. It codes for CASSPGGAGTGELFF. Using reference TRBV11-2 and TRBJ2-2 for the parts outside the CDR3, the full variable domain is EAGVAQSPRYKIIEKRQSVAFWCNPISGHATLYWYQQILGQGPKLLIQFQNNGVVDDSQLPKDRFSAERLKGVDSTLKIQPAKLEDSAVYLCASSPGGAGTGELFFGEGSRLTVL.

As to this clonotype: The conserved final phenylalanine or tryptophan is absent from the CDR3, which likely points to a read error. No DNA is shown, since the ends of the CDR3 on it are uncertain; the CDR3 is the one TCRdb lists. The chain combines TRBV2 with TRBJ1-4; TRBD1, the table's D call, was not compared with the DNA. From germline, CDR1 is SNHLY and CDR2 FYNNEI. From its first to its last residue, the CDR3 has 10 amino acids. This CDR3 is CASSETQGAV.

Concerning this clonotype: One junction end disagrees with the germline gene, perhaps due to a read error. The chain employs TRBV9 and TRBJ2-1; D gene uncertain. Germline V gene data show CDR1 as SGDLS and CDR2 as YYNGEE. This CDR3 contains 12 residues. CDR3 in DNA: TGTGCCAGCGGCGTCGATCGCGATGAGCAGTTCTTC. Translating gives CASGVDRDEQFF.

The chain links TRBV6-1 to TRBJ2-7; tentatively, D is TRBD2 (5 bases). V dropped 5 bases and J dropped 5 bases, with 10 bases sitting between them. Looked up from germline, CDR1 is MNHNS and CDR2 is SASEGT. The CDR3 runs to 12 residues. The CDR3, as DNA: TGTGCCAGCAGTAACCGGAGGAACGAGCAGTACGTC. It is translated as CASSNRRNEQYV.

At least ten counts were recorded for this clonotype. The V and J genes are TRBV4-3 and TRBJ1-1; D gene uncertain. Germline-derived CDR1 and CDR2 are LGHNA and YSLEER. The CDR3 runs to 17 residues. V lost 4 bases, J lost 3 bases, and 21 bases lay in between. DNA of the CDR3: TGCGCCAGCAGCCCCCGGGAGTGGACCGCCTTGGACACTGAAGCTTTCTTT. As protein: CASSPREWTALDTEAFF.

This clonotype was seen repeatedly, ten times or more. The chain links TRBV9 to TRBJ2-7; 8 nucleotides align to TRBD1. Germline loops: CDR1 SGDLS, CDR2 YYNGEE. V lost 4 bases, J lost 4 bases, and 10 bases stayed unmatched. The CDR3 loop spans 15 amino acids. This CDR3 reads CASSPRTGSVYEQYF. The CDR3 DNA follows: TGTGCCAGCAGCCCCCGGACAGGGAGCGTGTACGAGCAGTACTTC.

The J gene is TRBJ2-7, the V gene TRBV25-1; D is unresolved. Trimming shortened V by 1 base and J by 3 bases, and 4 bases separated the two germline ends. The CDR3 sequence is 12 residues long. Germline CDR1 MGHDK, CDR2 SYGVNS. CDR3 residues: CASSEFGYEQYF. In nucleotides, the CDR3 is TGTGCCAGCAGTGAATTCGGCTACGAGCAGTACTTC.